This T cell receptor (beta chain) was identified in a study of cytotoxic CD8 clonotypes in ibrutinib-treated CLL. Study summary: Of the patients, about twelve were relapsed/refractory, about 16 treatment-naive and about 17 IGHV unmutated. The authors obtained response samples at a median of around eleven months of treatment, range 6 to 36.

TCRdb keeps only in-frame clones here, not all; method: immunoSEQ multiplex PCR. The sample holds roughly 180,000 clones, more than 80% seen once. V trimming: 5 bases; J trimming: 8 bases; junction bases outside the gene matches: 11. CDR1 and CDR2 (germline): SGHTA, FQGTGA. The CDR3 runs to 14 residues. A word on this clone: Its antigen is as yet unknown.

Points from the study as a whole: Clonality went up at the time of ibrutinib response, stayed stable in sustained remission, and later dropped back toward its baseline level at progression.

The sequence derives from a human donor with chronic lymphocytic leukemia. The sequencing here drew on PBMCs, taken after 24 months of ibrutinib treatment. The chain is built from TRBV7-3 and TRBJ1-2, with TRBD1 matching over 7 bases. The CDR3 DNA reads TGTGCCAGCAGCAAGGACAGGCTGGCAATGGGCTACACCTTC. Its protein is CASSKDRLAMGYTF. The variable domain in full, with the rest retrieved from reference TRBV7-3 and TRBJ1-2, is GAGVSQTPSNKVTEKGKYVELRCDPISGHTALYWYRQSLGQGPEFLIYFQGTGAADDSGLPNDRFFAVRPEGSVSTLKIQRTERGDSAVYLCASSKDRLAMGYTFGSGTRLTVV.